This T cell receptor beta chain was obtained from a study of blood T cell repertoires in COVID-19. About the study: Researchers got acute and convalescent COVID-19 samples from the United States, Italy and Spain.

The CDR3 length is 16 residues. Germline V gives CDR1 MNHNY, CDR2 SVGAGI (reference sequence). V lost 0 bases to trimming and J lost 2 bases; unmatched junction nucleotides: 5. Sequenced by immunoSEQ multiplex PCR; TCRdb stores in-frame clones only, minus some. The table shows 210,000 or so clones, with 70% to 90% occurring only once. The participants were between about 18 and 90 years old and came from roughly 24 US areas. This chain connects TRBV6-6 to TRBJ2-3; TRBD1 matches at 7 bases. Sequenced sample: PBMCs or T cells enriched from blood (not recorded which). This clonotype was obtained from a man aged 30-40 years with acute COVID-19. Written as DNA, the CDR3 is TGTGCCAGCAGTTACTCGATCGGGACAGTCACAGATACGCAGTATTTT. Translation gives CASSYSIGTVTDTQYF.